Detailed here is one TCR beta chain. Its antigen is not identified. One end of the junction is discordant with germline, which a read error may explain. Unique molecular identifiers were incorporated during preparation of the TCRbeta library. TCRdb re-called the PCR reads with MiXCR, one entry per CDR3 protein. The data contain 98,000 or so distinct CDR3 sequences, around 22% of them singletons. This sample stems from a study of T-cell reconstitution after alpha-beta-depleted transplantation in children. Germline lookup yields CDR1 SGHTS and CDR2 YDEGEE. This CDR3 contains 15 residues. Study-level results: Hyperexpanded clones declined; after one year, newly produced T cells mostly supplied diversity. Several hundred expanded graft clones reportedly gave rise to the alpha-beta T cells present about two months after transplant. Surviving recipient cells, namely T cells and thymic progenitors, were the source of high day-60 TCRbeta diversity in some patients.

This material consisted of PBMCs, taken before TCRalphabeta/CD19-depleted stem cell transplant. This chain connects TRBV5-8 to TRBJ2-1, with TRBD2 identical over 7 bases. The TCR originated in a boy younger than 10 with acute lymphoblastic leukemia, due to receive a stem cell transplant. The CDR3 DNA reads TGTGCCATCAGCCCTGGGCTAGCGGATTACAATGAGCAGTTCTTC. Protein: CAISPGLADYNEQFF.